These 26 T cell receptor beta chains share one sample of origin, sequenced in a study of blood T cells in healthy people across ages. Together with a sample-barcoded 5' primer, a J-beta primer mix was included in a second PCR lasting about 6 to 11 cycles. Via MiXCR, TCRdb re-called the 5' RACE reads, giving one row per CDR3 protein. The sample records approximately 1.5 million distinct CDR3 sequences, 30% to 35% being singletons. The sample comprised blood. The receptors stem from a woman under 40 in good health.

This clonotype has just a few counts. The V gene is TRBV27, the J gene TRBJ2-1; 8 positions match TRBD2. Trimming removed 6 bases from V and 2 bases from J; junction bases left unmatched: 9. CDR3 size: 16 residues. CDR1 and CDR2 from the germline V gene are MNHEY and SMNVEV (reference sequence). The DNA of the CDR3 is TGTGCCAGCAGCGCGGGTACGGGGGGGCCCTACAATGAGCAGTTCTTC. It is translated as CASSAGTGGPYNEQFF.

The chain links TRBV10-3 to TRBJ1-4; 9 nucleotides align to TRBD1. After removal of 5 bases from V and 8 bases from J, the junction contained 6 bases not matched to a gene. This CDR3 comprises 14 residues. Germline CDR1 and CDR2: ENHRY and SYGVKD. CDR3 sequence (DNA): TGTGCCATCAGTTCACAGGGGGCCGGGGAAAAACTGTTTTTT. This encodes CAISSQGAGEKLFF.

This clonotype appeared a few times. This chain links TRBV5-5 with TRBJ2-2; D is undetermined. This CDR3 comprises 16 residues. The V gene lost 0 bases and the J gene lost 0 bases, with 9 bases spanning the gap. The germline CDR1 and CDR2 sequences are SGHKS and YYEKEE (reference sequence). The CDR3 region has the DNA TGTGCCAGCAGCTTGGATACTGGTGCGAACACCGGGGAGCTGTTTTTT. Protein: CASSLDTGANTGELFF.

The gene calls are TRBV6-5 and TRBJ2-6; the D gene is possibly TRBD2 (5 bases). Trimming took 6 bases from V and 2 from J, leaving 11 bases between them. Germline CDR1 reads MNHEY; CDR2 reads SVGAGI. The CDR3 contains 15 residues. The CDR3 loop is CASRRGKPGANVLTF. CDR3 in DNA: TGTGCCAGCAGAAGAGGGAAGCCTGGGGCCAACGTCCTGACTTTC.

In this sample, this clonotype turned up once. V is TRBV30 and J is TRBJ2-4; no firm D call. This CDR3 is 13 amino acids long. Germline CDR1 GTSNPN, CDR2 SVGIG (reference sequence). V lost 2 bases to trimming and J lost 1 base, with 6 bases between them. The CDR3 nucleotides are TGTGCCTGGAGTCGCCAGGCCAAAAACATTCAGTACTTC. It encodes CAWSRQAKNIQYF.

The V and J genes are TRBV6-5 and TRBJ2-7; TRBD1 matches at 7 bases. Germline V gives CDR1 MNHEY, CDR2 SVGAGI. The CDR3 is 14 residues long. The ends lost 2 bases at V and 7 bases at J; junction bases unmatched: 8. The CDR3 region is CASSYGTEPREQYF. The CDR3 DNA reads TGTGCCAGCAGTTACGGGACAGAGCCGAGGGAGCAGTACTTC.

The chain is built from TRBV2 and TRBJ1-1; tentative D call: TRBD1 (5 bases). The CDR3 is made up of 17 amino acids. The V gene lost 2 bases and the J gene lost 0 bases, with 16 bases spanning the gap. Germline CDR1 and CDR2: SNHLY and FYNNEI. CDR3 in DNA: TGTGCCAGCAGTGAATTCGGCCAGGGAACAATGAACACTGAAGCTTTCTTT. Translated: CASSEFGQGTMNTEAFF.

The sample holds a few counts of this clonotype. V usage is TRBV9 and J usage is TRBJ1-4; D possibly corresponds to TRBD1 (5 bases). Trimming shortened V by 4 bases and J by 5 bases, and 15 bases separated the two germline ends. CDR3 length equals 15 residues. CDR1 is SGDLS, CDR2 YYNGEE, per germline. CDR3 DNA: TGTGCCAGCAGCCCGTTAGGGACCCTGAATGAAAAACTGTTTTTT. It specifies CASSPLGTLNEKLFF. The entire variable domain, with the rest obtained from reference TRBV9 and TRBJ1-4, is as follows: DSGVTQTPKHLITATGQRVTLRCSPRSGDLSVYWYQQSLDQGLQFLIQYYNGEERAKGNILERFSAQQFPDLHSELNLSSLELGDSALYFCASSPLGTLNEKLFFGSGTQLSVL.

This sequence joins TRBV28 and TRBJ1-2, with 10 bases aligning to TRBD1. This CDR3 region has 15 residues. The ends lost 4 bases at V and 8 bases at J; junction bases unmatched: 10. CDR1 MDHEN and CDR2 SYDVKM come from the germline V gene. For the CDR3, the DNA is TGTGCCAGCAGTTCATATGACAGGGGGCGTCACGGCTACACCTTC. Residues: CASSSYDRGRHGYTF.

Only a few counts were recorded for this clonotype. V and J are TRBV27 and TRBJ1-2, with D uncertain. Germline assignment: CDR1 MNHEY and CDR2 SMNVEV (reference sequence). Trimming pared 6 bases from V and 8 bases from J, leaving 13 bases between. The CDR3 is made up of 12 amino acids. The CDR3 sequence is CASRPPGFGYTF. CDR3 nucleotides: TGTGCCAGCAGGCCGCCGGGGTTCGGCTACACCTTC.

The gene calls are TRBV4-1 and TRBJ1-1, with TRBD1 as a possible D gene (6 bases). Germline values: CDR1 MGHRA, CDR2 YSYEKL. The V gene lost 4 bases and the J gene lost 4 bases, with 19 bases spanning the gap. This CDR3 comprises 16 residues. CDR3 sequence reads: CASSRIRGARITEAFF. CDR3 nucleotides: TGCGCCAGCAGCCGAATTAGGGGGGCGCGGATCACTGAAGCTTTCTTT.

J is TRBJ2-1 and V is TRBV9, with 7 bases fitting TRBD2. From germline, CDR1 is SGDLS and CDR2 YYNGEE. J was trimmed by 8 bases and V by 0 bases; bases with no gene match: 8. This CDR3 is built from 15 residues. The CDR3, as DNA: TGTGCCAGCAGCGTAGCTAGCGGCGAGGGCTATGAGCAGTTCTTC. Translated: CASSVASGEGYEQFF.

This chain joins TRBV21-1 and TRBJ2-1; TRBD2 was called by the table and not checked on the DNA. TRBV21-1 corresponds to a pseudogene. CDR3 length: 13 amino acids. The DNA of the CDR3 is TGTGCCAGCAGCAAAGTGAGGGCCGGTGAGCAGTTCTTC. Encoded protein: CASSKVRAGEQFF.

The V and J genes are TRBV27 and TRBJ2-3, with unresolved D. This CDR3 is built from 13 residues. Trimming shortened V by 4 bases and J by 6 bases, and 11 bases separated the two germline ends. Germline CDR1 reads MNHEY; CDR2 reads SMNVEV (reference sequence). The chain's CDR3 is CASSSSPHDTQYF. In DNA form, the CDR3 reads TGTGCCAGCAGTTCATCTCCACATGATACGCAGTATTTT.

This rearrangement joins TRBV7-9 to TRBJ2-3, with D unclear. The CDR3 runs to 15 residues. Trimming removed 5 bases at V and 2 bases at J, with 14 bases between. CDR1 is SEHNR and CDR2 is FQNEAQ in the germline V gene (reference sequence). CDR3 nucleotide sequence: TGTGCCAGCAGCCCAGTGGGAAAAGCCACAGATACGCAGTATTTT. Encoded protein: CASSPVGKATDTQYF.

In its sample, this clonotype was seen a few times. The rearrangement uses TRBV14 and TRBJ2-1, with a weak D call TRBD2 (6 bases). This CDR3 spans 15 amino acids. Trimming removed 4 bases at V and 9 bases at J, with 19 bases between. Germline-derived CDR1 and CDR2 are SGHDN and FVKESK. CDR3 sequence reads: CASSPVRLGFGEQFF. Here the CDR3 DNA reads TGTGCCAGCAGCCCCGTCCGACTAGGGTTCGGTGAGCAGTTCTTC.

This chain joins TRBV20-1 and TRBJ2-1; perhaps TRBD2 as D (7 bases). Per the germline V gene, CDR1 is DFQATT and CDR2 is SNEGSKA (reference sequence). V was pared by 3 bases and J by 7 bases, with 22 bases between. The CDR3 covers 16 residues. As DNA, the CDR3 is TGCAGTGCTAGGTCTGGAGGGGGGGGAAGCAGGAATGAGCAGTTCTTC. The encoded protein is CSARSGGGGSRNEQFF.

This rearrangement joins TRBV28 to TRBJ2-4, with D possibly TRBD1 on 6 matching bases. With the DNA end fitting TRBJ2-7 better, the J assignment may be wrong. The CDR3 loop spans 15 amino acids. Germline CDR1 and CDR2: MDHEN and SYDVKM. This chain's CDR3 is CASSPGGRGLHEQYF. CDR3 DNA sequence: TGTGCCAGCAGCCCTGGGGGCAGGGGTTTGCACGAGCAGTACTTC.

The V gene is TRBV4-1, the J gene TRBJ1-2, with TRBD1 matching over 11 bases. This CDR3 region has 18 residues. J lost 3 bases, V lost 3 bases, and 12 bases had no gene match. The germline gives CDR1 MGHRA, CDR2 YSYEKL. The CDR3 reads CASSQNQDRGRGHYGYTF. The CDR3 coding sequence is TGCGCCAGCAGCCAGAACCAGGACAGGGGGCGCGGTCACTATGGCTACACCTTC.

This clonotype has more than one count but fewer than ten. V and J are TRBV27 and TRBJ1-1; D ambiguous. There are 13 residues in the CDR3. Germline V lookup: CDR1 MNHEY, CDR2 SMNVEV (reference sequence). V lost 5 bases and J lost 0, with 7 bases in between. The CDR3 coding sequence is TGTGCCAGCAGTATAAGGATGAACACTGAAGCTTTCTTT. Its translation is CASSIRMNTEAFF.

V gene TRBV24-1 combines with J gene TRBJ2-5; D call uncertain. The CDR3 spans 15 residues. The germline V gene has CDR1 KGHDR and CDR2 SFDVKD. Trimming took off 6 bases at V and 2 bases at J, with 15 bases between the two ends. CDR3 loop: CATSKSTPTQETQYF. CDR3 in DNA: TGTGCCACCAGTAAGAGCACCCCAACACAAGAGACCCAGTACTTC.

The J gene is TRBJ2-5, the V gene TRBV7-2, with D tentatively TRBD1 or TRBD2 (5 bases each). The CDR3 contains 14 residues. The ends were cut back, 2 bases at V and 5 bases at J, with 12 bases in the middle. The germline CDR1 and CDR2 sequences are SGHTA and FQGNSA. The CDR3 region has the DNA TGTGCCAGCAGCTTATATGGGACGCGGGAGACCCAGTACTTC. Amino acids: CASSLYGTRETQYF.

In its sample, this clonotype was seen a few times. CDR3 DNA sequence: TGCAGTGCTCCCACCTCCACTGAAGCTTTCTTT. Translating it yields CSAPTSTEAFF. This chain uses TRBV20-1 with TRBJ1-1; D is unclear. V lost 5 bases and J lost 4, with 8 bases in between. Germline V gene lookup returns CDR1 DFQATT and CDR2 SNEGSKA (reference sequence). The CDR3 is made up of 11 amino acids.

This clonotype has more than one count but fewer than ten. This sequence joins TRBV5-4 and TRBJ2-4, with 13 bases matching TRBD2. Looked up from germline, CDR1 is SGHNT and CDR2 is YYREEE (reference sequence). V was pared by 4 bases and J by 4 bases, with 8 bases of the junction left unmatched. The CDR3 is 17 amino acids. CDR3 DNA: TGTGCCAGCAGCATAATAGGACTAGCGGGAGTTAAAAACATTCAGTACTTC. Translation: CASSIIGLAGVKNIQYF.

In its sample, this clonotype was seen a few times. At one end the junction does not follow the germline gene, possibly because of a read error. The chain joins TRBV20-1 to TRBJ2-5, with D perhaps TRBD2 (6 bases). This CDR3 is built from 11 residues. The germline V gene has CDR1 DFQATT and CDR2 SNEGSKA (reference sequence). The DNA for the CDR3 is TGCAGTGCTAATCACCGGGAGACCCGGTACTTC. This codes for CSANHRETRYF.

CDR3 bases: TGCAGTGCCACAACCAGGGGAGGGGAGGAGACCCAGTACTTC. Translation: CSATTRGGEETQYF. The rearrangement links TRBV20-1 to TRBJ2-5, with D perhaps matching TRBD2 (7 bases). The V and J ends lost 6 bases and 5 bases respectively, with 19 bases between them. CDR1 and CDR2 (germline): DFQATT, SNEGSKA (reference sequence). This CDR3 spans 14 amino acids.